The 27 T cell receptor beta chains given below trace back to one sample, sequenced in a study of breast tumors, draining lymph nodes, adjacent tissues. Each CDR3 protein gets one entry after TCRdb re-called the multiplex PCR reads with MiXCR. The sample records around 290,000 distinct CDR3 sequences, around 31% being singletons. Axillary draining lymph nodes of breast cancer patients supplied the node samples. Sample: axillary lymph node tissue. The receptors derive from a female donor with breast cancer. Some clones in this sample may be carry-over from other donors' samples.

This clonotype appeared a single time. A single base separates this from a much larger clone, so it may be a read error. This chain connects TRBV9 to TRBJ2-5; possibly TRBD2 for D (6 bases). The germline gives CDR1 SGDLS, CDR2 YYNGEE. The CDR3 loop spans 15 amino acids. CDR3 in amino acids: CGSSPRGRREETQYF. In DNA form, the CDR3 reads TGTGGCAGCAGCCCCCGGGGACGGAGGGAAGAGACCCAGTACTTC.

Details on this clonotype: One base away lies a much larger clone, so this may be a sequencing read error. The chain links TRBV7-9 to TRBJ1-2, with 9 bases identical to TRBD1. The CDR3 extends over 16 amino acids. Germline assignment: CDR1 SEHNR and CDR2 FQNEAQ (reference sequence). The CDR3 DNA is TGTGCCGGCAGCTTAGGACACGGACAGGGGTCCGGTGGCTACACCTTC. This sequence encodes CAGSLGHGQGSGGYTF.

The chain carries TRBV28 and TRBJ2-7; 9 nucleotides align to TRBD1. CDR1 and CDR2 (germline): MDHEN, SYDVKM. V lost 4 bases to trimming and J lost 6 bases; unmatched junction nucleotides: 13. The CDR3 has 16 amino acids. The DNA for the CDR3 is TGTGCCAGCAGTTCCCCGGAGGGGACAGGGTTAAGCGAGCAGTACTTC. Residues: CASSSPEGTGLSEQYF.

In the case of this clonotype: A read error is possible here, since a much larger clone lies one base away. J is TRBJ2-5 and V is TRBV4-1; the match to TRBD1 covers 9 bases. Germline CDR1 MGHRA, CDR2 YSYEKL. The CDR3 sequence is 15 residues long. The CDR3 is CAGSHRTGEGETQYF. In DNA, the CDR3 is TGCGCCGGCAGCCACAGGACAGGGGAGGGGGAGACCCAGTACTTC.

This clonotype was observed at least ten times. V is TRBV24-1 and J is TRBJ2-1; TRBD2 matches 13 bases. The CDR3 length is 16 residues. CDR1 and CDR2 from the germline V gene are KGHDR and SFDVKD. Losses at the gene ends were 5 bases for V and 3 bases for J; bases not matched to a gene: 3. CDR3 nucleotide sequence: TGTGCCACCAGTGGGACTAGCGGGAGCCTCTACAATGAGCAGTTCTTC. Translated: CATSGTSGSLYNEQFF.

This clonotype was picked up many times. V is TRBV4-1 and J is TRBJ2-3; perhaps TRBD1 as D (6 bases). The CDR3 is 16 residues long. Germline assignment: CDR1 MGHRA and CDR2 YSYEKL. V was shortened by 0 bases and J by 3 bases, with 13 bases between the two germline ends. The CDR3 is CASSQEPRTVTDTQYF. The DNA for the CDR3 is TGCGCCAGCAGCCAAGAACCCCGGACAGTGACAGATACGCAGTATTTT.

Many counts were recorded for this clonotype. The V gene is TRBV24-1, the J gene TRBJ2-1; no firm D call. The CDR3 is made up of 13 amino acids. Trimming removed 0 bases at V and 7 bases at J, with 6 bases between. Per the germline V gene, CDR1 is KGHDR and CDR2 is SFDVKD. In DNA form, the CDR3 reads TGTGCCACCAGTGATTTGCCGAGAAATGAGCAGTTCTTC. Amino acid sequence: CATSDLPRNEQFF.

The table lists this clonotype with many counts. V usage is TRBV19 and J usage is TRBJ2-7, with 8 bases identical to TRBD1. The germline V gene encodes CDR1 LNHDA and CDR2 SQIVND (reference sequence). The V gene end was trimmed by 7 bases and the J gene end by 2 bases; junction bases not matched to a gene: 10. This CDR3 contains 15 residues. CDR3 protein: CASNKGGRGPYEQYF. CDR3 DNA sequence: TGTGCCAGTAATAAGGGAGGCAGGGGGCCCTACGAGCAGTACTTC.

This clonotype occurred many times. The gene calls are TRBV24-1 and TRBJ2-3; D possibly corresponds to TRBD1 (5 bases). The germline gives CDR1 KGHDR, CDR2 SFDVKD. The CDR3 is made up of 13 amino acids. Trimming shortened V by 5 bases and J by 6 bases, and 11 bases separated the two germline ends. The CDR3 spells CATSGSGMDTQYF. The CDR3 nucleotides read TGTGCCACCAGTGGGTCAGGGATGGATACGCAGTATTTT.

This clonotype was counted many times. This rearrangement joins TRBV15 to TRBJ2-4, with no clear D. The V and J ends lost 6 bases and 0 bases respectively, with 12 bases between them. The CDR3 contains 15 residues. Germline V gene data show CDR1 as LNHNV and CDR2 as YYDKDF (reference sequence). As DNA, the CDR3 is TGTGCCACCAGTCCAGCCATATTAGCCAAAAACATTCAGTACTTC. Translation gives CATSPAILAKNIQYF.

This clonotype showed up many times. The chain carries TRBV20-1 and TRBJ2-1; 13 positions match TRBD2. The CDR3 loop spans 14 amino acids. V was pared by 6 bases and J by 7 bases, with 6 bases of the junction left unmatched. CDR1 is DFQATT and CDR2 is SNEGSKA in the germline V gene (reference sequence). The CDR3 bases are TGCAGTGCCAGACGACTAGCGGGAGGAAATGAGCAGTTCTTC. Translated, it gives CSARRLAGGNEQFF.

This clonotype was counted many times. The chain joins TRBV20-1 to TRBJ2-7; no clear D gene. The germline gives CDR1 DFQATT, CDR2 SNEGSKA (reference sequence). V was trimmed by 0 bases and J by 2 bases, leaving 11 bases between them. This CDR3 comprises 14 residues. The CDR3 sequence: CSARDPTRTYEQYF. CDR3 DNA: TGCAGTGCTAGAGATCCGACCAGGACCTACGAGCAGTACTTC.

This clonotype was recorded at least ten times. This rearrangement joins TRBV10-2 to TRBJ1-5; no clear D. V was trimmed by 6 bases and J by 9 bases, leaving 15 bases between them. CDR1 WSHSY and CDR2 SAAADI come from the germline V gene. The CDR3 consists of 13 residues. This chain's CDR3 is CASRAHLAAPQHF. The CDR3 DNA is TGCGCCAGCAGAGCACACCTAGCGGCGCCCCAGCATTTT.

This clonotype was seen many times. J is TRBJ2-3 and V is TRBV4-3, with 12 bases lining up with TRBD2. The CDR3 consists of 18 residues. CDR1 is LGHNA, CDR2 YSLEER, per germline. Trimming cost V 0 bases and J 1 base; bases outside gene matches: 5. CDR3: CASSQETSGSHGTDTQYF. The CDR3 region has the DNA TGCGCCAGCAGCCAAGAGACTAGCGGGAGCCACGGCACAGATACGCAGTATTTT.

Comment on this clonotype: This clone may be a read error of a much larger clone one base away. This chain joins TRBV11-1 and TRBJ2-1, with D possibly called TRBD1 or TRBD2 (5 bases each). This CDR3 comprises 16 residues. The V gene's germline CDR1 is SGHAT and CDR2 FQDESV (reference sequence). Trimming took off 2 bases at V and 5 bases at J, with 16 bases between the two ends. The CDR3 region has the DNA TGTGCCAGCAGCTTATCTCCGGGACCAGCGAACAATGAGCAGTTCTTC. This codes for CASSLSPGPANNEQFF.

This clonotype showed up just once. The chain joins TRBV12-3 or TRBV12-4 to TRBJ1-5; TRBD1 aligns across 10 bases. The ends lost 3 bases at V and 11 bases at J; junction bases unmatched: 7. This CDR3 region has 14 residues. This chain's CDR3 is CASSLGTGASSQHF. The CDR3 DNA is TGTGCCAGCAGTTTGGGGACAGGGGCATCCTCCCAGCATTTT.

This clonotype was seen a handful of times. The chain recombines TRBV27 with TRBJ2-1; 8 positions agree with TRBD1. The V gene end was trimmed by 10 bases and the J gene end by 4 bases; junction bases not matched to a gene: 6. The germline gives CDR1 MNHEY, CDR2 SMNVEV (reference sequence). The CDR3 has 13 amino acids. The CDR3 reads CATRTGSYNEQFF. The CDR3 DNA reads TGTGCCACCCGGACAGGGAGTTACAATGAGCAGTTCTTC.

The chain's CDR3 is CSARQGADEQYF. DNA for the CDR3: TGCAGTGCTAGACAGGGGGCCGACGAGCAGTACTTC. This chain joins TRBV20-1 and TRBJ2-7; TRBD1 matches at 8 bases. Germline V gene data show CDR1 as DFQATT and CDR2 as SNEGSKA (reference sequence). There are 12 residues in the CDR3. Losses at the gene ends were 2 bases for V and 5 bases for J; bases not matched to a gene: 2.

This clonotype was seen a few times. The chain joins TRBV27 to TRBJ2-1; the match to TRBD2 covers 8 bases. The CDR3 is made up of 13 amino acids. The ends lost 0 bases at V and 16 bases at J; junction bases unmatched: 8. CDR1 and CDR2 (germline): MNHEY, SMNVEV (reference sequence). CDR3 sequence (DNA): TGTGCCAGCAGTTTATCGGTCGGGAGGGCGGGTTTCTTC. Translated, it gives CASSLSVGRAGFF.

This clonotype occurred many times. J is TRBJ2-1 and V is TRBV12-3 or TRBV12-4; D gene unclear. V was shortened by 2 bases and J by 5 bases, with 7 bases between the two germline ends. The CDR3 covers 13 residues. The CDR3 loop reads CASSLMANNEQFF. Written as DNA, the CDR3 is TGTGCCAGCAGTTTAATGGCCAACAATGAGCAGTTCTTC.

This clonotype was seen ten or more times. The chain uses TRBV6-5 and TRBJ1-6, with TRBD1 matching 10 bases. The J segment lost 1 base and the V segment lost 6 bases, leaving 3 bases of the junction unmatched. Looked up from germline, CDR1 is MNHEY and CDR2 is SVGAGI. The CDR3 is 16 residues long. CDR3 nucleotides: TGTGCCAGCAGGAGGACAGGGGGGTCCTATAATTCACCCCTCCACTTT. Translating gives CASRRTGGSYNSPLHF.

The chain recombines TRBV9 with TRBJ2-3, with 14 bases matching TRBD2. The germline gives CDR1 SGDLS, CDR2 YYNGEE. V dropped 0 bases and J dropped 6; count of bases not matched to a gene: 6. The CDR3 totals 17 residues. The DNA for the CDR3 is TGTGCCAGCAGCGTAGAGGGGACTAGCGGGAGTTGGGATACGCAGTATTTT. Translated: CASSVEGTSGSWDTQYF.

On this clonotype itself: Being one base from a much bigger clone, this may be a read error. The chain is built from TRBV20-1 and TRBJ1-3; the D is unclear. There are 16 residues in the CDR3. Germline CDR1 DFQATT, CDR2 SNEGSKA (reference sequence). The CDR3 nucleotides are TGCAGTGTTAGAGATCCCCTTGGGCCTCTAGGAAACACCATATATTTT. Amino acid sequence: CSVRDPLGPLGNTIYF.

In this sample, this clonotype turned up many times. The J gene is TRBJ2-7, the V gene TRBV29-1; perhaps TRBD1 as D (6 bases). Germline V gene sequence: CDR1 SQVTM, CDR2 ANQGSEA. Trimming left V 1 base short and J 2 bases short, with 15 bases between. The CDR3 covers 15 residues. The DNA of the CDR3 is TGCAGCGTTGAAGGGCGCGGTGGGGGCCCCTACGAGCAGTACTTC. It yields the protein CSVEGRGGGPYEQYF.

V and J are TRBV29-1 and TRBJ2-7; 8 bases fit TRBD2. This CDR3 has 16 residues. J was trimmed by 3 bases and V by 7 bases; bases with no gene match: 17. Germline CDR1 SQVTM, CDR2 ANQGSEA. Here the CDR3 DNA reads TGCAGCGCCGGAGGGCGGGCCGGGGGGGCGAACTACGAGCAGTACTTC. It yields the protein CSAGGRAGGANYEQYF.

This clonotype was observed many times. J is TRBJ1-4 and V is TRBV12-3 or TRBV12-4, with unresolved D. The CDR3 covers 15 residues. Between the trimmed V and J ends, which lost 3 bases and 0 bases, there was a span of 8 bases. The chain's CDR3 is CASSFEGATNEKLFF. CDR3 in DNA: TGTGCCAGCAGTTTCGAAGGAGCAACTAATGAAAAACTGTTTTTT.

There are many counts of this clonotype. The chain couples TRBV29-1 to TRBJ2-1; 8 bases fit TRBD2. Per germline, CDR1 SQVTM and CDR2 ANQGSEA. The length of the CDR3 is 14 residues. The CDR3 region is CSGSGSLTYNEQFF. In DNA, the CDR3 is TGCAGTGGAAGCGGGAGCCTTACCTACAATGAGCAGTTCTTC.